This TCR beta chain was sequenced in a study of shared clonotypes between healthy human individuals. Study findings and constraints: Expectations were that clonotype sharing among donors would be affected by sequencing depth. Non-shared clonotypes showed lower generation probabilities than clonotypes common to all four donors.

Only in-frame clones appear in the TCRdb table, and some are missing; sequencing was by immunoSEQ multiplex PCR. The profile shows roughly 640,000 clones, around 72% of them singletons. With respect to this clone: Its antigen is currently unknown. This sequence may be a read error, since a much larger clone differs from it by one base. At the DNA level, this CDR3 is encoded by other sequences in the same sample as well.

The V end lost 5 bases, the J end lost 5 bases, and 10 bases lay between the germline ends. The CDR3 runs 13 residues. From germline, CDR1 is SGHTA and CDR2 FQGNSA. The rearrangement links TRBV7-2 to TRBJ1-5, with D tentatively TRBD1 (5 bases). Sequenced material: memory CD4+ T cells sorted from blood. The subset here: CD45RA-negative fraction. The TCR was taken from a woman aged 30 to 39 in good health. CDR3 amino acids: CASSRQRDQPQHF. CDR3 in DNA: TGTGCCAGCAGCCGACAGAGGGATCAGCCCCAGCATTTT.